What follows describes a single TCR beta chain. Its antigen remains undetermined. No base quality values were provided; no much bigger clone lies one nucleotide off. CDR1 and CDR2, per the germline V gene, are SGHDT and YYEEEE. From the cysteine up to the phenylalanine, the CDR3 has a length of 14 residues. CDR3 DNA only is kept here, 42 bases in frame from base 1. V is trimmed back by 2 bases and J by 6 bases, and the junction contains 5 bases that no gene match accounts for. TCRbeta CDR3 sequencing was performed on sorted unstimulated T cells and on proliferating T cells recovered from mixed lymphocyte reactions. Fresh whole blood from about eleven HLA-typed healthy donors served as the source for isolating PBMCs. The sample comes from a study of siplizumab effects on memory and regulatory T cells (dated by TCRdb to between 2018 and 2021). Some background on the complete study: The effect of the anti-CD2 antibody siplizumab on alloreactive T-cell subsets was examined in allogeneic mixed lymphocyte reactions constructed from human PBMCs.

Library preparation used the immunoSEQ multiplex PCR assay. Some 100,000 TCR templates per sample were assayed by the deep sequencing platform. Genomic DNA extracted from sorted T cells was used for TCRbeta CDR3 sequencing. Processing in the source paper ran as follows. The R programming language was used for clonal analysis of the TCRbeta CDR3 data. Comparing unstimulated samples against CFSE-low samples taken after the reaction was how alloreactive CD4+ and CD8+ clones were defined. Regulatory or non-regulatory origin was assigned to alloreactive CD4+ clones by matching of sequences to sorted unstimulated Treg and non-Treg repertoires. Held by TCRdb, this immuneACCESS table contains in-frame sequences only and omits some clones. Under half of the omission traces to an unresolved V gene where checked; the cause of the rest is unknown. V, J and clone size reflect that table, while D and trimming were determined from the DNA. The sample contains fewer than 100,000 clones, just under 95% of them found a single time. Under 20% of the sample is held by the ten biggest clonotypes.

What the work shows at the level of the full study, not this receptor alone: Unstimulated naive T cells appeared to be more diverse than memory T cells, and naive cells seemed to make a substantial contribution to the alloresponse. Whether proliferating Tregs from siplizumab cultures actually had suppressive function was not functionally confirmed. Siplizumab significantly lowered the cumulative frequency of alloreactive sequences that could be traced to unstimulated CD4+ memory T cells. Sequences below about 10^-5 frequency were poorly captured, so only a minor fraction of alloreactive clones could be mapped to unstimulated subsets. For roughly 75-95% of proliferating CD4+ or CD8+ clones, no naive or memory phenotype could be assigned. In reactions with siplizumab, an average of 68.8% of mappable alloreactive CD4+ clones were Treg-derived, compared with roughly 27% in control reactions.

This receptor was obtained from a human donor in good health. Sample: CD8+ T cells sorted from blood. The chain was built from TRBV5-6 and TRBJ1-5; 7 middle bases align to TRBD1. The sequence in DNA is TGTGCCAGCAGCTTAACAGGGGCCGGTCAGCCCCAGCATTTT. The resulting protein is CASSLTGAGQPQHF.